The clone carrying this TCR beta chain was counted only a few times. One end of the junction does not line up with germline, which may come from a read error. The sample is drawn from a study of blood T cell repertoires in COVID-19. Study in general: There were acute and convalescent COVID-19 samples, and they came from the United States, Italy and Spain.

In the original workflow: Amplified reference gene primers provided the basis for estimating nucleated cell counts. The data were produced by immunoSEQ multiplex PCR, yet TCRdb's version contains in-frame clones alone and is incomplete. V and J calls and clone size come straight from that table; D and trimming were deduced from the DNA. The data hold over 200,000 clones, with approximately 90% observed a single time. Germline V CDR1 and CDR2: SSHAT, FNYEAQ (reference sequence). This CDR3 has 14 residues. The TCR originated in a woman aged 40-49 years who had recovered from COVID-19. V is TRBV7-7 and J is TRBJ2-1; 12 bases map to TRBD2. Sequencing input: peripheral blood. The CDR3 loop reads CASSPGLAGSEQFF. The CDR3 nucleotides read TGTGCTAGCAGCCCCGGACTAGCGGGAAGTGAGCAGTTCTTC.